These 26 T cell receptor beta chains were sequenced from one sample in a study of T cell clonotyping in hematopoietic cell transplantation. Libraries were prepared by immunoSEQ multiplex PCR; TCRdb keeps only in-frame clonotypes and omits some of them. The sample gives roughly 40,000 clones, around 95% of which show up once; roughly 0.9% is in the top ten. Sequencing was performed on peripheral blood mononuclear cells. These receptors came from a man aged 30 to 39 in good health. Some clones in this sample may be carry-over from other donors' samples.

The chain employs TRBV25-1 and TRBJ1-1; D gene unclear. V was trimmed by 2 bases and J by 1 base, leaving 14 bases between them. This CDR3 is 16 amino acids long. CDR1 is MGHDK and CDR2 is SYGVNS in the germline V gene. The CDR3 DNA reads as TGTGCCAGCAGTGAAAGCCCTGGACGGCGGAACACTGAAGCTTTCTTT. Protein sequence: CASSESPGRRNTEAFF.

The chain has TRBV29-1 and TRBJ1-5; D not resolved. CDR1 is SQVTM and CDR2 is ANQGSEA in the germline V gene. Trimming stripped 6 bases from V and 2 bases from J, with 11 bases between. This CDR3 is 13 amino acids long. The CDR3 is CSVVLAGNQPQHF. The CDR3 DNA follows: TGCAGCGTCGTCCTGGCCGGCAATCAGCCCCAGCATTTT.

V and J are TRBV28 and TRBJ1-5, with D perhaps matching TRBD1 (6 bases). This CDR3 has 15 residues. Germline assignment: CDR1 MDHEN and CDR2 SYDVKM. Trimming took 5 bases from V and 0 from J, leaving 11 bases between them. The DNA of the CDR3 is TGTGCCAGCAGTCCCAGGGGCCTTAGCAATCAGCCCCAGCATTTT. Its translation is CASSPRGLSNQPQHF.

The chain has TRBV2 and TRBJ2-7; D unclear. Trimming removed 8 bases from V and 2 bases from J, with 10 bases in between. The CDR3 has 12 residues. Per germline, CDR1 SNHLY and CDR2 FYNNEI. As DNA, the CDR3 is TGTGCCAGCCGGGCAGACACCTACGAGCAGTACTTC. Amino acids: CASRADTYEQYF.

Written as DNA, the CDR3 is TGTGCCAGTAGTGCGGCCGGGACGGTGGCCTACGAGCAGTACTTC. Protein product: CASSAAGTVAYEQYF. V is TRBV19 and J is TRBJ2-7, with D perhaps TRBD1 or TRBD2 (5 bases each). The germline gives CDR1 LNHDA, CDR2 SQIVND (reference sequence). V was trimmed by 5 bases and J by 2 bases, leaving 16 bases between them. CDR3 length: 15 residues.

J is TRBJ1-2 and V is TRBV2, with a possible D match to TRBD1 (5 bases). Germline CDR1 reads SNHLY; CDR2 reads FYNNEI. The V and J ends lost 8 bases and 4 bases respectively, with 11 bases between them. CDR3 length equals 12 residues. CDR3 loop: CASASDSYGYTF. The CDR3 DNA reads as TGTGCCAGCGCTTCCGACAGCTATGGCTACACCTTC.

The chain links TRBV2 to TRBJ2-1; TRBD1 aligns across 7 bases. The germline V gene encodes CDR1 SNHLY and CDR2 FYNNEI. J lost 0 bases, V lost 6 bases, and 2 bases had no gene match. CDR3 size: 14 residues. As DNA, the CDR3 is TGTGCCAGCAGAGGGGACAGCTCCTACAATGAGCAGTTCTTC. This codes for CASRGDSSYNEQFF.

The chain joins TRBV19 to TRBJ2-1, with 8 bases lining up with TRBD2. V was clipped by 4 bases and J by 4 bases; unmatched bases: 6. This CDR3 has 15 amino acids. Germline assignment: CDR1 LNHDA and CDR2 SQIVND (reference sequence). The CDR3 DNA is TGTGCCAGTAGTAGACCGGGGGGGAGTTACAATGAGCAGTTCTTC. Translated: CASSRPGGSYNEQFF.

This sequence joins TRBV7-2 and TRBJ2-1; tentatively, D is TRBD2 (5 bases). The V and J ends lost 4 bases and 3 bases respectively, with 10 bases between them. Germline V gives CDR1 SGHTA, CDR2 FQGNSA. This CDR3 is built from 14 residues. Here the CDR3 reads CASSSDGLYNEQFF. CDR3 DNA sequence: TGTGCCAGCAGCTCGGACGGACTCTACAATGAGCAGTTCTTC. Combining the CDR3 with reference TRBV7-2 and TRBJ2-1 gives the whole variable domain GAGVSQSPSNKVTEKGKDVELRCDPISGHTALYWYRQSLGQGLEFLIYFQGNSAPDKSGLPSDRFSAERTGGSVSTLTIQRTQQEDSAVYLCASSSDGLYNEQFFGPGTRLTVL.

This rearrangement joins TRBV21-1 to TRBJ2-5; the table gives TRBD2 as D, unverified against the DNA. TRBV21-1 represents a pseudogene. The length of the CDR3 is 15 residues. As DNA, the CDR3 is TGTGCCAGACGGGGGGACACGACAGTAAGGGAGACCCAGTACTTC. Translation: CARRGDTTVRETQYF.

The rearrangement uses TRBV2 and TRBJ2-2; 7 nucleotides align to TRBD2. V lost 6 bases and J lost 4; bases outside the gene matches: 2. Looked up from germline, CDR1 is SNHLY and CDR2 is FYNNEI. The CDR3 totals 13 residues. CDR3 residues: CASRERGTGELFF. CDR3 in DNA: TGTGCCAGCAGGGAGCGGGGCACCGGGGAGCTGTTTTTT.

The V and J genes are TRBV25-1 and TRBJ2-3; weak D call: TRBD2 (7 bases). From germline, CDR1 is MGHDK and CDR2 SYGVNS. The CDR3 sequence is 16 residues long. Trimming cost V 6 bases and J 3 bases, with 19 bases left between them. In nucleotides, the CDR3 is TGTGCCAGCAGCCCCATGCCGGGGGGCCCTACAGATACGCAGTATTTT. Its protein is CASSPMPGGPTDTQYF.

J is TRBJ1-5 and V is TRBV11-1; D is ambiguous. V was trimmed by 1 base and J by 3 bases, leaving 7 bases between them. The CDR3 is 14 residues long. Per germline, CDR1 SGHAT and CDR2 FQDESV (reference sequence). The CDR3 loop reads CASSLDGINQPQHF. As DNA, the CDR3 is TGTGCCAGCAGCTTAGATGGAATCAATCAGCCCCAGCATTTT.

V is TRBV5-1 and J is TRBJ2-1, with a possible D match to TRBD2 (5 bases). V was trimmed by 5 bases and J by 0 bases, leaving 12 bases between them. The germline V gene has CDR1 SGHRS and CDR2 YFSETQ. The CDR3 runs to 15 residues. CDR3 sequence: CASSGGLSSYNEQFF. The CDR3 DNA reads TGCGCCAGCAGTGGAGGCCTTAGCTCCTACAATGAGCAGTTCTTC.

The J gene is TRBJ1-2, the V gene TRBV5-1; D unresolved. V lost 2 bases, J lost 8 bases, and 13 bases lay in between. The CDR3 spans 13 residues. Germline values: CDR1 SGHRS, CDR2 YFSETQ. The CDR3 here is CASSLSSQEGYTF. The CDR3 nucleotides read TGCGCCAGCAGCTTAAGCTCACAAGAGGGCTACACCTTC. The whole variable domain, filled in from reference TRBV5-1 and TRBJ1-2, reads KAGVTQTPRYLIKTRGQQVTLSCSPISGHRSVSWYQQTPGQGLQFLFEYFSETQRNKGNFPGRFSGRQFSNSRSEMNVSTLELGDSALYLCASSLSSQEGYTFGSGTRLTVV.

The chain has TRBV9 and TRBJ1-2; D not certain. The V gene's germline CDR1 is SGDLS and CDR2 YYNGEE. The CDR3 is 14 amino acids. V gave up 0 bases and J gave up 3 bases, with 9 bases separating them. For the CDR3, the DNA is TGTGCCAGCAGCGTAGGGGTCAGAGACTATGGCTACACCTTC. The encoded protein is CASSVGVRDYGYTF.

The chain links TRBV29-1 to TRBJ2-7, with D unresolved. The V end was cut by 6 bases, the J end by 1 base, with 7 bases between. Per the germline V gene, CDR1 is SQVTM and CDR2 is ANQGSEA. The CDR3 spans 11 residues. The CDR3 is CSVTYSYEQYF. The CDR3 coding sequence is TGCAGCGTGACGTATTCCTACGAGCAGTACTTC.

The chain is built from TRBV4-1 and TRBJ1-5; D perhaps matches TRBD1 (5 bases). The CDR3 spans 15 residues. Germline-derived CDR1 and CDR2 are MGHRA and YSYEKL. V was trimmed by 4 bases and J by 5 bases, leaving 15 bases between them. CDR3 in amino acids: CASSPSQGDHQPQHF. CDR3 coding DNA: TGCGCCAGCAGCCCTAGCCAGGGAGATCATCAGCCCCAGCATTTT.

This rearrangement joins TRBV4-3 to TRBJ1-4; possible D gene TRBD1, 5 bases. V dropped 0 bases and J dropped 7 bases, with 15 bases sitting between them. The CDR3 sequence is 16 residues long. Germline V gene data show CDR1 as LGHNA and CDR2 as YSLEER. The CDR3 bases are TGCGCCAGCAGCCAAGATCAAGCCGGGACCGGTGAAAAACTGTTTTTT. Residues: CASSQDQAGTGEKLFF.

Here the CDR3 reads CASSFRSGSYEQYF. The CDR3 nucleotides read TGTGCCAGCAGCTTTAGGTCAGGGTCCTACGAGCAGTACTTC. The chain joins TRBV11-2 to TRBJ2-7; D may be TRBD1 (5 bases). The V and J ends lost 3 bases and 1 base respectively, with 10 bases between them. Germline CDR1 reads SGHAT; CDR2 reads FQNNGV. The CDR3 is made up of 14 amino acids.

The rearrangement links TRBV30 to TRBJ1-4, with D perhaps TRBD1 (5 bases). Germline V gives CDR1 GTSNPN, CDR2 SVGIG (reference sequence). The CDR3 totals 15 residues. The DNA for the CDR3 is TGTGCTCTTAAAACCCCGGGACCGATTAATGAAAAACTGTTTTTT. It yields the protein CALKTPGPINEKLFF.

The V and J genes are TRBV5-8 and TRBJ2-3; 9 nucleotides line up with TRBD2. J was trimmed by 6 bases and V by 0 bases; bases with no gene match: 8. The CDR3 totals 16 residues. Germline assignment: CDR1 SGHTS and CDR2 YDEGEE. The CDR3 DNA reads as TGTGCCAGCAGCTTGGTGCGGCGGGGGGGCCACGATACGCAGTATTTT. The encoded protein is CASSLVRRGGHDTQYF.

This chain uses TRBV5-1 with TRBJ2-2; D is perhaps TRBD1 (5 bases). From germline, CDR1 is SGHRS and CDR2 YFSETQ. CDR3 length equals 13 residues. Trimming took 4 bases from V and 7 from J, leaving 11 bases between them. CDR3 DNA: TGCGCCAGCAGCCCCTGGGGCGTCGGGGAGCTGTTTTTT. It yields the protein CASSPWGVGELFF.

V and J are TRBV2 and TRBJ1-4; D is undetermined. V dropped 2 bases and J dropped 5 bases, with 12 bases sitting between them. Germline lookup yields CDR1 SNHLY and CDR2 FYNNEI. This CDR3 spans 15 amino acids. The CDR3 sequence: CASSERLGRNEKLFF. CDR3 nucleotides: TGTGCCAGCAGTGAAAGATTAGGCAGGAATGAAAAACTGTTTTTT.

V gene TRBV29-1 combines with J gene TRBJ2-3; no clear D gene. Looked up from germline, CDR1 is SQVTM and CDR2 is ANQGSEA. The CDR3 covers 13 residues. The V end lost 3 bases, the J end lost 5 bases, and 12 bases lay between the germline ends. In nucleotides, the CDR3 is TGCAGCGTTGACCTGGGCCCGGGAGATACGCAGTATTTT. Residues: CSVDLGPGDTQYF.

This chain connects TRBV7-2 to TRBJ1-2; TRBD1 matches 7 bases. The germline gives CDR1 SGHTA, CDR2 FQGNSA. The length of the CDR3 is 15 residues. Trimming removed 1 base from V and 3 bases from J; junction bases left unmatched: 5. In DNA form, the CDR3 reads TGTGCCAGCAGCTTAGGGGCAGGGGGGCACTATGGCTACACCTTC. It codes for CASSLGAGGHYGYTF.